Listed below are T cell receptor beta chains from one sample, sequenced in a study of blood T cell repertoires in COVID-19. Method: immunoSEQ multiplex PCR; TCRdb's copy keeps in-frame clones and lacks some. Of around 300,000 clones in the sample, 75% to 90% were seen once. The sequencing input was PBMCs or T cells enriched from blood (not recorded which). These receptor sequences come from a woman aged 18-30 years who had recovered from COVID-19. The CDR3 runs from the conserved cysteine through the conserved F or W. The order of the fields is clone size, V gene, J gene, D gene, CDR3 DNA, CDR3 protein. A D gene is named only where the DNA matches it firmly. Clone size is given for some rows only: seen once, a few or many times, or a class if the clone is expanded.

-	TRBV2	TRBJ1-5	-	TGTGCCAGCAGTGAACAGGGAGGTCGCAATCAGCCCCAGCATTTT	CASSEQGGRNQPQHF
-	TRBV19	TRBJ1-5	-	TGTGCCAGTAGTATCTTTGAGACAGCCAGCAATCAGCCCCAGCATTTT	CASSIFETASNQPQHF
-	TRBV5-1	TRBJ2-5	-	TGCGCCAGCAGCTTGGGCGTACAAGAGACCCAGTACTTC	CASSLGVQETQYF
-	TRBV2	TRBJ1-6	TRBD1	TGTGCCAGCAGTGAAGCCTGGACAGGGGATTCACCCCTCCACTTT	CASSEAWTGDSPLHF
-	TRBV21-1	TRBJ2-4	-	TGTGCCAGCAGCAAGGGCAGGGGAGTACGGCTAGCCAAAAACATTCAGTACTTC	CASSKGRGVRLAKNIQYF
-	TRBV2	TRBJ2-7	-	TGTGCCAGCAGTGGTGGGCTCTACGAGCAGTACTTC	CASSGGLYEQYF
-	TRBV11-2	TRBJ2-5	-	TGTGCCAGCAGCTTCAACTTACAAGAGACCCAGTACTTC	CASSFNLQETQYF
-	TRBV9	TRBJ2-2	-	TGTGCCAGCAGCCTGACGGACATCGGGGAGCTGTTTTTT	CASSLTDIGELFF
-	TRBV6-1	TRBJ1-1	-	TGTGCCAGCAGTGATACACGGAACACTGAAGCTTTCTTT	CASSDTRNTEAFF
once	TRBV5-1	TRBJ1-2	TRBD1	TGCGCCAGCAGCTGGGGACAGGGGGCCTATGGCTACACCTTC	CASSWGQGAYGYTF
-	TRBV6-5	TRBJ2-3	TRBD2	TGTGCCAGCACCCGGGGGGACACAGATACGCAGTATTTT	CASTRGDTDTQYF
-	TRBV6-6	TRBJ1-5	-	TGTGCCAGCAGTTATCTCCAAACAGACAATCAGCCCCAGCATTTT	CASSYLQTDNQPQHF
-	TRBV19	TRBJ2-2	TRBD1	TGTGCCAGTGACAGGGGGAACACCGGGGAGCTGTTTTTT	CASDRGNTGELFF
-	TRBV7-6	TRBJ2-3	-	TGTGCCAGCAGCTTAAGCCCCCAAGGGGGGGGATGGACAGATACGCAGTATTTT	CASSLSPQGGGWTDTQYF
few	TRBV19	TRBJ1-1	-	TGTGCCAGTAGTATGGGGGGTACGGCGAAAGAAGCTTTCTTT	CASSMGGTAKEAFF
-	TRBV2	TRBJ1-3	TRBD1	TGTGCCAGCAGTGGGGCCGGGACAGGGGAATTCGGAAACACCATATATTTT	CASSGAGTGEFGNTIYF